These 3 T cell receptor beta chains were all obtained from the same sample, sequenced in a study of cytomegalovirus exposure and HLA in healthy donors. The PCR ran on 60 Vbeta and 13 Jbeta primers. Produced via immunoSEQ multiplex PCR; TCRdb's table is partial and in-frame only. The table lists just over 150,000 clones, roughly 81% of them singletons. Sequencing was carried out using PBMCs. These receptors were collected from a man aged 18 to 29 in good health and CMV-seropositive.

The chain has TRBV6-6 and TRBJ1-2; D is unclear. CDR3 length: 12 residues. Germline CDR1 and CDR2: MNHNY and SVGAGI (reference sequence). Trimming left V 4 bases short and J 6 bases short, with 9 bases between. CDR3 in amino acids: CASSLIADGYTF. The CDR3 region has the DNA TGTGCCAGCAGTTTGATTGCAGATGGCTACACCTTC.

This clone was observed a few times. The chain combines TRBV7-2 with TRBJ1-1, with 8 bases matching TRBD1. V trimming: 6 bases; J trimming: 6 bases; junction bases outside the gene matches: 18. Germline V gives CDR1 SGHTA, CDR2 FQGNSA. The CDR3 extends over 17 amino acids. This chain's CDR3 is CASRKQGVGAVGAEAFF. The CDR3, as DNA: TGTGCCAGCAGAAAACAGGGGGTCGGGGCTGTCGGTGCTGAAGCTTTCTTT.

The chain employs TRBV5-1 and TRBJ2-1, with D possibly matching TRBD2 (5 bases). In germline, CDR1 is SGHRS, CDR2 YFSETQ. This CDR3 region has 16 residues. The V end lost 0 bases, the J end lost 4 bases, and 14 bases lay between the germline ends. This CDR3 reads CASSLGGSGSYNEQFF. The CDR3 region has the DNA TGCGCCAGCAGCTTGGGCGGGTCAGGCTCTTACAATGAGCAGTTCTTC.